These 19 T cell receptor beta chains share one sample of origin, sequenced in a study of blood T cell repertoires in COVID-19. Assay used: immunoSEQ multiplex PCR; TCRdb lists only in-frame clones, some missing. The profile covers around 190,000 clones, with under 80% appearing a single time and about 17% taken by the ten largest. The sample consisted of PBMCs or T cells enriched from blood (not recorded which). Receptors originate from a woman between 50 and 59 years old with acute COVID-19.

The V call is TRBV19, the J call TRBJ1-2, with D possibly TRBD1 on 5 matching bases. V lost 6 bases to trimming and J lost 2 bases, with 16 bases between them. The CDR3 is 15 residues long. CDR1 LNHDA and CDR2 SQIVND come from the germline V gene (reference sequence). As DNA, the CDR3 is TGTGCCAGTAGCGGTCTTCGACAGTCAAACTATGGCTACACCTTC. Translating gives CASSGLRQSNYGYTF.

The chain recombines TRBV29-1 with TRBJ1-3; D is unresolved. CDR1 and CDR2 (germline): SQVTM, ANQGSEA. V was shortened by 3 bases and J by 0 bases, with 6 bases between the two germline ends. The CDR3 sequence is 13 residues long. This CDR3 is CSVDADSGNTIYF. CDR3 DNA: TGCAGCGTTGATGCGGACTCTGGAAACACCATATATTTT.

This clone was seen a handful of times. The chain is built from TRBV4-2 and TRBJ2-7; 12 nucleotides agree with TRBD1. Trimming at V came to 4 bases and at J to 5 bases, leaving 3 bases not matched to a gene. The CDR3 is 14 residues long. Germline loops: CDR1 LGHNA, CDR2 YNFKEQ. The DNA for the CDR3 is TGTGCCAGCAGCCCGGGGACAGGGGGCGACGAGCAGTACGTC. It yields the protein CASSPGTGGDEQYV.

The chain combines TRBV28 with TRBJ2-1; D call uncertain. The germline gives CDR1 MDHEN, CDR2 SYDVKM. The CDR3 covers 12 residues. Trimming removed 4 bases at V and 2 bases at J, with 3 bases between. In nucleotides, the CDR3 is TGTGCCAGCAGTTCGGCCTACAATGAGCAGTTCTTC. This encodes CASSSAYNEQFF. Full variable domain (missing parts from reference TRBV28 and TRBJ2-1): DVKVTQSSRYLVKRTGEKVFLECVQDMDHENMFWYRQDPGLGLRLIYFSYDVKMKEKGDIPEGYSVSREKKERFSLILESASTNQTSMYLCASSSAYNEQFFGPGTRLTVL.

The chain joins TRBV19 to TRBJ2-5, with a weak D call TRBD1 (5 bases). CDR1 LNHDA and CDR2 SQIVND come from the germline V gene (reference sequence). The CDR3 sequence is 13 residues long. V lost 2 bases, J lost 4 bases, and 8 bases lay in between. This chain's CDR3 is CASSIPGRETQYF. CDR3 DNA sequence: TGTGCCAGTAGTATACCAGGGCGAGAGACCCAGTACTTC.

V and J are TRBV18 and TRBJ1-1, with 7 bases matching TRBD1. Trimming cost V 1 base and J 3 bases; bases outside gene matches: 5. Germline CDR1 reads KGHSH; CDR2 reads LQKENI. This CDR3 comprises 15 residues. The CDR3 nucleotides read TGTGCCAGCTCACCACTGACAGGGTTAGACACTGAAGCTTTCTTT. Translation gives CASSPLTGLDTEAFF.

The chain recombines TRBV18 with TRBJ1-4; D perhaps matches TRBD1 (6 bases). Per germline, CDR1 KGHSH and CDR2 LQKENI. V lost 2 bases to trimming and J lost 11 bases, with 18 bases between them. The CDR3 totals 15 residues. The CDR3 sequence: CASSPGGGAVEKLFF. The CDR3 DNA sequence: TGTGCCAGCTCACCAGGTGGGGGCGCGGTCGAGAAACTGTTTTTT. The full variable domain, rest sourced from reference TRBV18 and TRBJ1-4, is NAGVMQNPRHLVRRRGQEARLRCSPMKGHSHVYWYRQLPEEGLKFMVYLQKENIIDESGMPKERFSAEFPKEGPSILRIQQVVRGDSAAYFCASSPGGGAVEKLFFGSGTQLSVL.

This rearrangement joins TRBV25-1 to TRBJ1-4, with 9 bases fitting TRBD1. This CDR3 comprises 17 residues. The ends lost 6 bases at V and 1 base at J; junction bases unmatched: 9. The germline CDR1 and CDR2 sequences are MGHDK and SYGVNS. CDR3 loop: CASSPNQGQGTNEKLFF. For the CDR3, the DNA is TGTGCCAGCAGCCCGAATCAGGGACAGGGAACTAATGAAAAACTGTTTTTT. The full variable domain, its missing parts supplied by reference TRBV25-1 and TRBJ1-4, is EADIYQTPRYLVIGTGKKITLECSQTMGHDKMYWYQQDPGMELHLIHYSYGVNSTEKGDLSSESTVSRIRTEHFPLTLESARPSHTSQYLCASSPNQGQGTNEKLFFGSGTQLSVL.

This chain links TRBV6-5 with TRBJ1-1; the D gene is possibly TRBD1 (5 bases). Trimming removed 7 bases from V and 2 bases from J, with 14 bases in between. The germline gives CDR1 MNHEY, CDR2 SVGAGI. This CDR3 spans 14 amino acids. The CDR3 protein is CASKIGGANTEAFF. CDR3 coding DNA: TGTGCCAGCAAAATCGGGGGAGCTAACACTGAAGCTTTCTTT.

The V and J genes are TRBV11-2 and TRBJ1-3, with 8 bases aligning to TRBD1. Looked up from germline, CDR1 is SGHAT and CDR2 is FQNNGV. The trim removed 6 bases at V and 0 bases at J, leaving 4 bases unmatched. The CDR3 runs to 15 residues. This CDR3 reads CASRPTGGSGNTIYF. As DNA, the CDR3 is TGTGCCAGCAGGCCCACAGGGGGCTCTGGAAACACCATATATTTT.

The V gene is TRBV5-5, the J gene TRBJ1-1; 7 bases are shared with TRBD1. From germline, CDR1 is SGHKS and CDR2 YYEKEE (reference sequence). This CDR3 contains 15 residues. Trimming removed 4 bases from V and 7 bases from J; junction bases left unmatched: 13. Here the CDR3 reads CASSPGGSRTGEAFF. DNA for the CDR3: TGTGCCAGCAGCCCAGGGGGGTCGAGGACAGGTGAAGCTTTCTTT.

This clone was observed a handful of times. The chain is built from TRBV6-4 and TRBJ1-2; 8 bases fit TRBD1. V shed 8 bases and J 4 bases; nucleotides not matched to a gene: 0. This CDR3 has 11 amino acids. The germline gives CDR1 MRHNA, CDR2 SNTAGT. CDR3 DNA sequence: TGTGCCAGCGGGACAGGCTATGGCTACACCTTC. As protein: CASGTGYGYTF.

The chain joins TRBV6-4 to TRBJ2-2; D possibly corresponds to TRBD2 (5 bases). The CDR3 has 13 amino acids. Trimming took 2 bases from V and 7 from J, leaving 8 bases between them. Germline lookup yields CDR1 MRHNA and CDR2 SNTAGT. The CDR3, as DNA: TGTGCCAGCAGTGACCGGGGAGTCGGGGAGCTGTTTTTT. Amino acid sequence: CASSDRGVGELFF.

The gene calls are TRBV7-2 and TRBJ1-3; D uncertain. CDR1 and CDR2 from the germline V gene are SGHTA and FQGNSA. This CDR3 spans 14 amino acids. V was cut by 1 base and J by 2 bases, with 6 bases left in between. The CDR3 DNA is TGTGCCAGCAGCTTAGGGCAGGCTGGAAACACCATATATTTT. It yields the protein CASSLGQAGNTIYF.

The chain has TRBV4-1 and TRBJ1-1, with TRBD1 as a possible D gene (6 bases). The CDR3 is made up of 16 amino acids. Trimming pared 1 base from V and 0 bases from J, leaving 12 bases between. Germline V lookup: CDR1 MGHRA, CDR2 YSYEKL. Written as DNA, the CDR3 is TGCGCCAGCAGCCAAGTCCAGGGGATCATGAACACTGAAGCTTTCTTT. Encoded protein: CASSQVQGIMNTEAFF.

The chain uses TRBV19 and TRBJ1-2, with 9 bases aligning to TRBD1. In germline, CDR1 is LNHDA, CDR2 SQIVND (reference sequence). This CDR3 comprises 15 residues. V was clipped by 4 bases and J by 8 bases; unmatched bases: 11. The CDR3 is CASSNWDRVLEGYTF. As DNA, the CDR3 is TGTGCCAGTAGTAATTGGGACAGGGTCCTTGAAGGCTACACCTTC.

V gene TRBV24-1 combines with J gene TRBJ2-4, with 8 bases lining up with TRBD2. V was pared by 6 bases and J by 6 bases, with 6 bases of the junction left unmatched. From germline, CDR1 is KGHDR and CDR2 SFDVKD. The CDR3 totals 14 residues. The CDR3 DNA reads as TGTGCCACCAGTCAAAGCGGGGGCCTAAACATTCAGTACTTC. It codes for CATSQSGGLNIQYF.

The gene calls are TRBV7-2 and TRBJ1-1, with D possibly being TRBD1 (6 bases). CDR1 and CDR2 from the germline V gene are SGHTA and FQGNSA. This CDR3 contains 13 residues. Deletions cut 6 bases from V and 1 base from J, with 9 bases between. The chain's CDR3 is CASRQGQNTEAFF. CDR3 DNA sequence: TGTGCCAGCAGACAGGGCCAGAACACTGAAGCTTTCTTT.

This chain links TRBV27 with TRBJ1-6, with D unclear. Germline loops: CDR1 MNHEY, CDR2 SMNVEV (reference sequence). V gave up 4 bases and J gave up 8 bases, with 15 bases separating them. The CDR3 loop spans 15 amino acids. The CDR3 region is CASSSRALTHSPLHF. Here the CDR3 DNA reads TGTGCCAGCAGTTCGAGGGCCCTCACCCATTCACCCCTCCACTTT.